These T cell receptor beta chains were read from a single sample in a study of CD8 T cells in Susac syndrome. TCRdb fed the immunoSEQ multiplex PCR reads into MiXCR, producing one record per CDR3 protein. The table has 200,000 or so distinct CDR3 sequences, approximately 90% seen once. Sequencing was performed on CD8+ T cells from PBMCs. The origin of the receptors is a human donor with multiple sclerosis. Each CDR3 is given with its conserved first and last residue. A D gene is named only where the DNA matches it firmly. Some rows have no size entry. The others give once, few or many, or a class for an expanded clone.

clone size | V gene | D gene | CDR3 length | CDR3 protein
. | TRBV19 | TRBD2 | 16 | CASSPYLLAGVYEQYF
. | TRBV27 | TRBD1 | 18 | CASSPLHTTGTENTEAFF
. | TRBV7-3 | . | 15 | CASSRRSGWTDTQYF
. | TRBV4-2 | . | 15 | CASSQTRGGYNEQFF
. | TRBV7-9 | TRBD1 | 15 | CASSSGQGAAYEQYF
few | TRBV2 | . | 14 | CASAIGGSGYGYTF
once | TRBV4-2 | . | 13 | CASSVLFGETQYF
. | TRBV9 | TRBD1 | 15 | CASSAQGAGSYEQYF
. | TRBV12-3/TRBV12-4 | . | 13 | CASSLAGATEAFF
. | TRBV9 | TRBD2 | 16 | CASSVALAGAYNEQFF
once | TRBV4-1 | . | 15 | CASSQDWVEGTEAFF
. | TRBV20-1 | . | 13 | CSAVRGSGNTIYF
. | TRBV10-2 | . | 12 | CASSEPGREAFF
. | TRBV6-2/TRBV6-3 | . | 15 | CASSPRPPGGDEQFF
. | TRBV12-3/TRBV12-4 | TRBD1 | 14 | CASSFQGANTEAFF
. | TRBV7-9 | . | 14 | CASSLVRGTETQYF
. | TRBV5-6 | TRBD1 | 14 | CASSIGTANNEQFF
. | TRBV5-1 | TRBD2 | 15 | CASSLALAGADTQYF
once | TRBV11-2 | . | 14 | CASSLEYRPYEQYF
. | TRBV4-2 | . | 15 | CASSQNTGSGETQYF
. | TRBV3-1 | . | 16 | CASSQEGTSVHYGYTF
. | TRBV6-1 | . | 13 | CASSEVPYNEQFF
. | TRBV6-6 | . | 15 | CASSYGRGNTGELFF
. | TRBV27 | . | 16 | CASIDLEPAANTEAFF
. | TRBV4-1 | TRBD1 | 17 | CASSQDGRTGGNNEQFF
. | TRBV9 | . | 16 | CASSVNRDGRTGELFF
. | TRBV6-1 | TRBD1 | 15 | CASSTGTVRNQPQHF